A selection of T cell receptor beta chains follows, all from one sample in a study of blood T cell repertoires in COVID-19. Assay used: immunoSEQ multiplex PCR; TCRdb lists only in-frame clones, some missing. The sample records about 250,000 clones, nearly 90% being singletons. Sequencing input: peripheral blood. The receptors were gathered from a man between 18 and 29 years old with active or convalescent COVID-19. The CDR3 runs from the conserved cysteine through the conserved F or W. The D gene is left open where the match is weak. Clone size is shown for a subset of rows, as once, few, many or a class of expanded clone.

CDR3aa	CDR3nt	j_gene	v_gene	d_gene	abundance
CSARALTSGNYNEQFF	TGCAGTGCTCGTGCCCTGACTAGCGGGAACTACAATGAGCAGTTCTTC	TRBJ2-1	TRBV20-1	TRBD2	NA
CASGQGPTNEKLFF	TGTGCTAGTGGACAGGGGCCAACTAATGAAAAACTGTTTTTT	TRBJ1-4	TRBV12-5	TRBD1	NA
CASSVKGGATDTQYF	TGTGCCAGCAGCGTAAAAGGCGGGGCCACAGATACGCAGTATTTT	TRBJ2-3	TRBV9	NA	once
CASSATGDSPLHF	TGTGCCAGCAGTGCCACAGGGGACTCACCCCTCCACTTT	TRBJ1-6	TRBV25-1	TRBD1	few
CASSLGGGADTQYF	TGTGCCAGCAGCTTGGGAGGGGGGGCAGATACGCAGTATTTT	TRBJ2-3	TRBV7-3	NA	NA
CASSVGGSGTEAFF	TGTGCCAGCAGCGTAGGGGGCAGTGGCACTGAAGCTTTCTTT	TRBJ1-1	TRBV7-2	TRBD1	NA
CASHILSNQPQHF	TGTGCCAGCCATATACTAAGCAATCAGCCCCAGCATTTT	TRBJ1-5	TRBV2	NA	NA
CASSLTEAINEQFF	TGTGCCAGCAGCTTAACGGAGGCTATCAATGAGCAGTTCTTC	TRBJ2-1	TRBV7-3	NA	NA
CASSWGRGTEAFF	TGTGCCAGCAGCTGGGGACGGGGGACTGAAGCTTTCTTT	TRBJ1-1	TRBV5-6	NA	NA
CASRTQGNNYGYTF	TGTGCCAGCAGAACCCAGGGGAATAACTATGGCTACACCTTC	TRBJ1-2	TRBV6-5	NA	few
CASRLFGSPLHF	TGTGCCAGCAGGCTTTTCGGTTCACCCCTCCACTTT	TRBJ1-6	TRBV11-2	NA	NA
CASSIEGFVYGYTF	TGTGCCAGCAGCATTGAGGGTTTCGTCTATGGCTACACCTTC	TRBJ1-2	TRBV5-5	NA	NA
CASSRDRGFNQPQHF	TGTGCCAGCAGCCGCGACAGGGGATTTAACCAGCCCCAGCATTTT	TRBJ1-5	TRBV5-6	TRBD1	NA
CASRYGDQPQHF	TGTGCCAGTAGATACGGGGATCAGCCCCAGCATTTT	TRBJ1-5	TRBV19	NA	NA
CASSLAYRPEQYF	TGTGCCAGCAGCTTGGCATACAGGCCCGAGCAGTACTTC	TRBJ2-7	TRBV5-6	NA	NA
CASSLVEASDGYTF	TGTGCCAGCAGCTTAGTGGAGGCGTCGGATGGCTACACCTTC	TRBJ1-2	TRBV7-9	NA	once
CASTRGNQPQHF	TGTGCCAGCACCAGGGGTAATCAGCCCCAGCATTTT	TRBJ1-5	TRBV19	NA	NA
CASSLGQGSNQPQHF	TGTGCCAGCAGCTTGGGACAGGGGAGCAATCAGCCCCAGCATTTT	TRBJ1-5	TRBV5-6	TRBD1	NA
CASSATTGPYEQYF	TGTGCCAGCAGCGCTACCACTGGGCCCTACGAGCAGTACTTC	TRBJ2-7	TRBV3-1/TRBV3-2	NA	few
CASSLDRANQPQHF	TGTGCCAGCAGCTTGGACAGGGCAAATCAGCCCCAGCATTTT	TRBJ1-5	TRBV7-9	TRBD1	few
CASSLGSGNTEAFF	TGCGCCAGCAGCTTGGGTTCGGGGAACACTGAAGCTTTCTTT	TRBJ1-1	TRBV5-1	NA	NA
CASIDGGASWNTEAFF	TGTGCCAGCATTGACGGGGGGGCATCGTGGAACACTGAAGCTTTCTTT	TRBJ1-1	TRBV2	NA	NA
CASSLWGRGTTGELFF	TGTGCCAGCAGCTTATGGGGGCGGGGGACCACCGGGGAGCTGTTTTTT	TRBJ2-2	TRBV11-1	NA	NA
CASSRGTSGASTDTQYF	TGTGCCAGCTCACGCGGGACTAGCGGCGCTAGCACAGATACGCAGTATTTT	TRBJ2-3	TRBV18	TRBD2	NA
CSASSRPASGGSYEQYF	TGCAGTGCTAGTTCCCGCCCGGCTAGCGGGGGTTCCTACGAGCAGTACTTC	TRBJ2-7	TRBV20-1	TRBD2	NA
CASSQKTGDQPQHF	TGCGCCAGCAGCCAAAAAACAGGGGATCAGCCCCAGCATTTT	TRBJ1-5	TRBV4-1	TRBD1	NA
CASQGRPNTGELFF	TGTGCCAGTCAGGGCCGCCCGAACACCGGGGAGCTGTTTTTT	TRBJ2-2	TRBV19	NA	NA
CASSSRWGDTEAFF	TGTGCCAGCAGTTCCCGCTGGGGGGACACTGAAGCTTTCTTT	TRBJ1-1	TRBV6-5	NA	NA
CSVPKGGVNRGYTF	TGCAGCGTTCCGAAAGGAGGGGTGAACCGTGGCTACACCTTC	TRBJ1-2	TRBV29-1	NA	NA
CASSEDRGDTDTQYF	TGCGCCAGCAGTGAGGACAGGGGGGACACAGATACGCAGTATTTT	TRBJ2-3	TRBV10-2	TRBD1	NA
CASSYWKGANSPLHF	TGTGCCAGCAGTTACTGGAAGGGGGCCAATTCACCCCTCCACTTT	TRBJ1-6	TRBV6-6	TRBD1	NA